This T cell receptor beta chain was documented in a study of T cells after yellow fever vaccination. Study-wide context: Where fractions had low cell numbers, libraries were prepared from them with the SMART-Seq v4 Ultra Low Input RNA kit. Study-level findings and limits: CD4 and CD8 compartments shared a small share of clonotypes. Peak timing came faster in the weaker secondary response, day 5 versus 15.

CDR1 and CDR2 (germline): MNHEY, SVGAGI. V was clipped by 2 bases and J by 5 bases, with 12 bases between them. The CDR3 totals 14 residues. Generation of TCR cDNA used 5'RACE template switching (which added a universal primer site and UMIs). MiXCR was run by TCRdb on the 5' RACE reads, yielding one entry per CDR3 protein. The table records 200,000 to 250,000 distinct CDR3 sequences, roughly 3.3% of them present only once. This clonotype was recorded many times. Its target is not known. The material was CD4+ T cells sorted from PBMCs, obtained 10 days after the yellow fever booster vaccination. The J gene is TRBJ2-5, the V gene TRBV6-5; D possibly corresponds to TRBD1 (5 bases). The clonotype comes from a young man who received the YFV17D yellow fever vaccine. The CDR3 loop reads CASSYGVRAETQYF. The CDR3 DNA follows: TGTGCCAGCAGTTACGGGGTCAGGGCGGAGACCCAGTACTTC.